The entry below gives a single T cell receptor beta chain sequence along with its context. Generated by immunoSEQ multiplex PCR, the TCRdb table keeps only in-frame clones and is missing some. This sample yields some 320,000 clones, of which 70% to 90% are seen a single time; just under 7% belongs to the top ten. This CDR3 region has 16 residues. Deletions cut 3 bases from V and 4 bases from J, with 18 bases between. Per the germline V gene, CDR1 is GTSNPN and CDR2 is SVGIG (reference sequence). This specimen belongs to a study of blood T cell repertoires in COVID-19. The source is a woman in her thirties who had recovered from COVID-19. V gene TRBV30 combines with J gene TRBJ1-4; weak D call: TRBD1 (5 bases). The sequenced material came from peripheral blood. The DNA of the CDR3 is TGTGCCTGGAGCACCCCCAGGGCAGCTAATAATGAAAAACTGTTTTTT. Translating gives CAWSTPRAANNEKLFF.